This paragraph reports one TCR beta chain. Its matching antigen is unknown. These data are taken from a study of T cell repertoires and Cas9 in healthy adults. Study-level background: CD4 and CD8 compartments: SpCas9-reactive T cells profiled for potency, cytotoxicity, lineage. Study-level findings and limits: SpCas9-reactive effector T cells were reportedly restrained in vitro by SpCas9-reactive regulatory T cells.

The CDR3 is made up of 13 amino acids. Trimming left V 4 bases short and J 7 bases short, with 15 bases between. Germline lookup yields CDR1 SGHDT and CDR2 YYEEEE. The data were produced by immunoSEQ multiplex PCR, yet TCRdb's version contains in-frame clones alone and is incomplete. This table holds fewer than 25,000 clones, 91% found once. J is TRBJ2-7 and V is TRBV5-6, with a possible D match to TRBD2 (5 bases). This receptor was obtained from a human donor in good health. What was sequenced was CD4+ effector T cells (CD127+, CD25-, CD137-, CD154-) from PBMCs; culture status not recorded. CDR3 residues: CASSPRRAGEQYF. For the CDR3, the DNA is TGTGCCAGCAGCCCCCGGCGGGCCGGAGAGCAGTACTTC.